A selection of T cell receptor beta chains follows, all from one sample in a study of CD8 T cells in ankylosing spondylitis. Using its own MiXCR run on the 5' RACE reads, TCRdb lists one record per CDR3 protein. The repertoire includes fewer than 750,000 distinct CDR3 sequences, 15% to 20% of them detected once, and approximately 18% sits in the top ten. Sequenced material: blood, either unsorted or a sorted T cell fraction (not recorded which). All receptors derive from a male donor with ankylosing spondylitis. Each CDR3 is given with its conserved first and last residue. A D gene is named only where the DNA matches it firmly. Clone size, where shown, is once, few, many, or a class for clones that have expanded.

D gene: -
J gene: TRBJ1-3
V gene: TRBV4-2
clone size: few
CDR3 DNA: TGTGCCAGCAGCCGCGCCACCACGAACGCTGGAAACACCATATATTTT
CDR3 protein: CASSRATTNAGNTIYF

D gene: TRBD1
J gene: TRBJ2-3
V gene: TRBV12-3/TRBV12-4
clone size: few
CDR3 DNA: TGTGCCAGCAGTTTAGCGACAGGGGGGAGCACAGATACGCAGTATTTT
CDR3 protein: CASSLATGGSTDTQYF

D gene: -
J gene: TRBJ1-4
V gene: TRBV7-2
clone size: few
CDR3 DNA: TGTGCCAGCAGCCCATTTGCGGGGGTAACTAATGAAAAACTGTTTTTT
CDR3 protein: CASSPFAGVTNEKLFF

D gene: TRBD2
J gene: TRBJ2-1
V gene: TRBV2
clone size: -
CDR3 DNA: TGTGCCAGCAGGACCCCCCTAGCGGGGTCCTACAATGAGCAGTTCTTC
CDR3 protein: CASRTPLAGSYNEQFF

D gene: TRBD1
J gene: TRBJ1-5
V gene: TRBV15
clone size: few
CDR3 DNA: TGTGCCACCAGGTTGACAGGGGAGGATCAGCCCCAGCATTTT
CDR3 protein: CATRLTGEDQPQHF

D gene: -
J gene: TRBJ1-1
V gene: TRBV20-1
clone size: -
CDR3 DNA: TGCAGTGCTAGGCCGGGACCCCTACTCCCTGAAGCTTTCTTT
CDR3 protein: CSARPGPLLPEAFF

D gene: -
J gene: TRBJ1-2
V gene: TRBV4-3
clone size: many
CDR3 DNA: TGCGCCAGCAGCCAAGGAGGGTCTTATGGCTACACCTTC
CDR3 protein: CASSQGGSYGYTF

D gene: TRBD1
J gene: TRBJ1-6
V gene: TRBV5-1
clone size: -
CDR3 DNA: TGCGCCAGCAGCCGTAAAGGGACAGGGGATTCACCCCTCCACTTT
CDR3 protein: CASSRKGTGDSPLHF

D gene: -
J gene: TRBJ1-1
V gene: TRBV4-1
clone size: many
CDR3 DNA: TGCGCCAGCAGCCACCCGGAGGGAATGAACACTGAAGCTTTCTTT
CDR3 protein: CASSHPEGMNTEAFF

D gene: -
J gene: TRBJ1-2
V gene: TRBV29-1
clone size: many
CDR3 DNA: TGCAGCGTTGACACAGGGAAGGGTGGCTACACCTTC
CDR3 protein: CSVDTGKGGYTF

D gene: TRBD2
J gene: TRBJ2-3
V gene: TRBV6-1
clone size: few
CDR3 DNA: TGTGCCACCCTCACGGGGCGGGGGGCCCTGGATACGCAGTATTTT
CDR3 protein: CATLTGRGALDTQYF

D gene: -
J gene: TRBJ1-1
V gene: TRBV25-1
clone size: -
CDR3 DNA: TGTGCCAGCGGCTTACAGGGACGGACTGAAGCTTTCTTT
CDR3 protein: CASGLQGRTEAFF

D gene: TRBD1
J gene: TRBJ2-1
V gene: TRBV15
clone size: few
CDR3 DNA: TGTGCCACCAGCAGCCGCGTGACAGGGGGCACGAGCAATGAGCAGTTCTTC
CDR3 protein: CATSSRVTGGTSNEQFF

D gene: -
J gene: TRBJ2-7
V gene: TRBV6-1
clone size: few
CDR3 DNA: TGTGCCAGCAGAGACCCTCGGGACCCCCCAGTCTACGAGCAGTACTTC
CDR3 protein: CASRDPRDPPVYEQYF

D gene: -
J gene: TRBJ2-1
V gene: TRBV30
clone size: -
CDR3 DNA: TGTGCCTGGAGTGGACTAGTTCTGGCTGAGCAGTTCTTC
CDR3 protein: CAWSGLVLAEQFF

D gene: TRBD1
J gene: TRBJ2-2
V gene: TRBV28
clone size: -
CDR3 DNA: TGTGCCAGCAGTACTCTGACAGGGTCCGGGGAGCTGTTTTTT
CDR3 protein: CASSTLTGSGELFF

D gene: -
J gene: TRBJ2-7
V gene: TRBV10-3
clone size: -
CDR3 DNA: TGTGCCACGCGCGGCGATAGAGGTCTCCACGAGCAGTACTTC
CDR3 protein: CATRGDRGLHEQYF

D gene: TRBD2
J gene: TRBJ2-1
V gene: TRBV15
clone size: once
CDR3 DNA: TGTGCCACCAGCGGAACTTTCGGCGGGAGGGCCGACAATGAGCAGTTCTTC
CDR3 protein: CATSGTFGGRADNEQFF

D gene: TRBD2
J gene: TRBJ2-5
V gene: TRBV7-6
clone size: few
CDR3 DNA: TGTGCCAGCAGCTTGAGACGGGAGGCTGGGACCCAGTACTTC
CDR3 protein: CASSLRREAGTQYF

D gene: TRBD2
J gene: TRBJ2-2
V gene: TRBV27
clone size: few
CDR3 DNA: TGTGCCAGCAGTTTACAGGGACTAGAGTTCACCGGGGAGCTGTTTTTT
CDR3 protein: CASSLQGLEFTGELFF

D gene: -
J gene: TRBJ2-7
V gene: TRBV2
clone size: -
CDR3 DNA: TGTGCCAGCACGGCAACTACCACCTACGAGCAGTACTTC
CDR3 protein: CASTATTTYEQYF

D gene: TRBD1
J gene: TRBJ1-5
V gene: TRBV2
clone size: few
CDR3 DNA: TGTGCCAGCAGTGAAGGGGGACAGAGGAGCAATCAGCCCCAGCATTTT
CDR3 protein: CASSEGGQRSNQPQHF